This is a list of T cell receptor beta chains from one sample in a study of T cells after yellow fever vaccination. TCRdb re-analysed the 5' RACE reads in MiXCR, keeping a single row per CDR3 protein. The sample contains 600,000 to 750,000 distinct CDR3 sequences, 12% of which appear only once. The sample was PBMCs, taken on the day of the yellow fever booster vaccination. Receptor source: a man aged 25 to 40 who received the YFV17D yellow fever vaccine. Each CDR3 is given with its conserved first and last residue. The D gene is left open where the match is weak. Part of the rows lack a size; the others show once, few, many or a class for expanded clones.

j_call clone_size v_call d_call cdr3_aa cdr3_nt
TRBJ1-6 few TRBV7-2 TRBD1 CASSPSPGQGALPLHF TGTGCCAGCAGCCCATCCCCGGGACAGGGGGCTTTACCCCTCCACTTT
TRBJ2-5 few TRBV28 . CATWIGGRGTQYF TGTGCCACCTGGATCGGGGGCAGGGGGACCCAGTACTTC
TRBJ2-7 . TRBV19 . CASSTGDVGGNEQYF TGTGCCAGTAGTACTGGGGATGTGGGAGGTAACGAGCAGTACTTC
TRBJ2-7 few TRBV4-1 TRBD2 CASSPWGAGGDEQYF TGCGCCAGCAGCCCTTGGGGAGCGGGAGGGGACGAGCAGTACTTC
TRBJ2-1 few TRBV29-1 . CSVAAGTYNEQFF TGCAGCGTTGCCGCGGGTACCTACAATGAGCAGTTCTTC
TRBJ2-1 few TRBV6-5 . CASSYTDSRASYNEQFF TGTGCCAGCAGTTACACCGATTCTAGAGCCTCCTACAATGAGCAGTTCTTC
TRBJ2-7 few TRBV20-1 TRBD2 CSARGPGLAIYEQYF TGCAGTGCTAGAGGTCCGGGACTAGCGATCTACGAGCAGTACTTC
TRBJ2-1 few TRBV10-3 . CAISERGSYNEQFF TGTGCCATCAGTGAGAGGGGGTCCTACAATGAGCAGTTCTTC
TRBJ2-7 . TRBV23-1 TRBD2 CASSQGREFSYEQYF TGCGCCAGCAGTCAAGGGAGGGAGTTTTCCTACGAGCAGTACTTC
TRBJ2-3 few TRBV5-1 . CASSLVTADTQYF TGCGCCAGCAGCTTAGTCACCGCAGATACGCAGTATTTT
TRBJ2-3 . TRBV28 . CASSFIRGRGTDTQYF TGTGCCAGCAGTTTTATCAGGGGCAGAGGCACAGATACGCAGTATTTT
TRBJ2-7 . TRBV20-1 . CSARGQAAYEQYF TGCAGTGCTAGAGGACAGGCCGCCTACGAGCAGTACTTC
TRBJ2-1 . TRBV4-1 TRBD2 CASSQEFGLAGADEQFF TGCGCCAGCAGCCAAGAATTCGGACTAGCGGGAGCCGATGAGCAGTTCTTC
TRBJ2-7 few TRBV5-1 TRBD2 CASSLASASGSYEQYF TGCGCCAGCAGCTTGGCCTCGGCTAGCGGGAGTTACGAGCAGTACTTC
TRBJ2-1 few TRBV29-1 TRBD1 CSVVGQGEVGNEQFF TGCAGCGTTGTAGGACAGGGTGAGGTGGGCAATGAGCAGTTCTTC
TRBJ2-3 . TRBV5-1 . CASTTGTDTQYF TGCGCCAGCACCACGGGGACCGATACGCAGTATTTT
TRBJ2-7 . TRBV27 TRBD1 CASSFRDRVSSQYF TGTGCCAGCAGTTTCCGGGACAGGGTGTCTTCACAGTACTTC
TRBJ2-1 few TRBV20-1 TRBD2 CSAGKAGDEQFF TGCAGTGCTGGCAAAGCGGGAGATGAGCAGTTCTTC
TRBJ2-7 . TRBV4-1 . CASSDNRAEQYF TGCGCCAGCAGCGATAACAGGGCCGAGCAGTACTTC
TRBJ1-5 . TRBV20-1 . CSAGQGRDQPQHF TGCAGTGCTGGGCAGGGGAGGGATCAGCCCCAGCATTTT
TRBJ2-2 few TRBV7-8 . CASSLGGGGSNANTGELFF TGTGCCAGCAGCTTAGGAGGGGGAGGCAGCAATGCGAACACCGGGGAGCTGTTTTTT
TRBJ2-7 many TRBV7-2 TRBD1 CASSVRDRGVYEQYF TGTGCCAGCAGCGTCCGGGACAGGGGGGTTTACGAGCAGTACTTC
TRBJ1-1 few TRBV3-1 . CASSQGSSTEAFF TGTGCCAGCAGCCAAGGGAGTAGTACTGAAGCTTTCTTT
TRBJ2-1 few TRBV20-1 TRBD1 CSARGIRQGISYNEQFF TGCAGTGCTAGAGGGATCCGACAGGGTATATCCTACAATGAGCAGTTCTTC
TRBJ1-1 few TRBV5-1 . CASSFARESVTEAFF TGCGCCAGCAGCTTCGCCAGGGAGTCAGTCACTGAAGCTTTCTTT
TRBJ1-5 . TRBV20-1 . CCARDPTVSHNQPQHF TGCTGTGCTAGAGATCCGACAGTCAGCCACAATCAGCCCCAGCATTTT
TRBJ2-3 few TRBV11-2 . CASSFKGADTQYF TGTGCCAGCAGCTTTAAAGGGGCAGATACGCAGTATTTT
TRBJ1-6 few TRBV21-1 . CASSKDTSNGLSSPLHF TGTGCCAGCAGCAAAGATACATCGAACGGGCTTTCTTCACCCCTCCACTTT
TRBJ2-1 . TRBV20-1 TRBD2 CSARDPGGRLDEQFF TGCAGTGCTAGAGATCCTGGCGGGAGGTTGGATGAGCAGTTCTTC
TRBJ1-6 . TRBV7-9 . CASSLGVRTRLGSPLHF TGTGCCAGCAGCTTAGGCGTCCGGACGCGCCTGGGTTCACCCCTCCACTTT
TRBJ2-3 few TRBV23-1 TRBD2 CASSHGTSGRTSTDTQYF TGCGCCAGCAGTCATGGGACTAGCGGGAGGACAAGCACAGATACGCAGTATTTT
TRBJ2-1 . TRBV7-9 . CASSLVAYYFSYNEQFF TGTGCCAGCAGCTTAGTAGCCTATTACTTCTCCTACAATGAGCAGTTCTTC
TRBJ2-7 . TRBV23-1 . CASSHHSVSYEQYF TGCGCCAGCAGTCACCATAGCGTTTCCTACGAGCAGTACTTC
TRBJ2-7 . TRBV7-9 . CASSLVGVTVEEQYF TGTGCCAGCAGCTTAGTAGGGGTAACGGTTGAGGAGCAGTACTTC
TRBJ1-1 . TRBV12-3/TRBV12-4 . CASSLGLLGSLGTEAFF TGTGCCAGCAGTTTAGGATTATTAGGCAGCCTAGGCACTGAAGCTTTCTTT
TRBJ2-1 . TRBV6-2/TRBV6-3 . CASSYSLNEQFF TGTGCCAGCAGTTACTCCCTTAATGAGCAGTTCTTC
TRBJ1-5 . TRBV5-1 . CASSLVGGERPQHF TGCGCCAGCAGCTTGGTCGGCGGAGAAAGGCCCCAGCATTTT
TRBJ2-7 . TRBV5-4 . CASSLGLSADDEQYF TGTGCCAGCAGCCTCGGACTATCGGCTGACGACGAGCAGTACTTC
TRBJ2-2 . TRBV6-2/TRBV6-3 . CASSYIPYTNTGELFF TGTGCCAGCAGTTACATCCCCTACACGAACACCGGGGAGCTGTTTTTT
TRBJ2-1 many TRBV7-2 . CASSVVRNEQFF TGTGCCAGCAGCGTAGTGAGGAATGAGCAGTTCTTC
TRBJ1-5 . TRBV7-9 TRBD1 CASSFDRADQPQHF TGTGCCAGCAGCTTCGACAGGGCGGATCAGCCCCAGCATTTT
TRBJ2-5 few TRBV18 . CASRPAAGAQETQYF TGTGCCAGTCGACCGGCGGCAGGGGCCCAAGAGACCCAGTACTTC
TRBJ2-7 . TRBV5-6 . CASSDIKQGGSYEQYF TGTGCCAGCAGCGACATAAAACAGGGGGGGTCCTACGAGCAGTACTTC
TRBJ2-7 . TRBV5-6 TRBD2 CASRTSGAHLYEQYF TGTGCGAGCAGGACTAGCGGGGCCCACCTCTACGAGCAGTACTTC
TRBJ2-7 few TRBV20-1 TRBD1 CSARVTGQLYEQYF TGCAGTGCTAGAGTTACGGGACAGCTCTACGAGCAGTACTTC
TRBJ2-2 . TRBV29-1 TRBD2 CSVRNAGGDPGELFF TGCAGCGTTCGAAACGCCGGGGGGGATCCCGGGGAGCTGTTTTTT
TRBJ2-2 . TRBV20-1 . CSAREGSSTGELFF TGCAGTGCTAGAGAGGGGTCGAGCACCGGGGAGCTGTTTTTT
TRBJ2-3 many TRBV25-1 . CASSPAGRTDTQYF TGTGCCAGCAGTCCAGCGGGCCGCACAGATACGCAGTATTTT
TRBJ2-7 few TRBV7-9 TRBD2 CASSFAGGPQYEQYF TGTGCCAGCAGCTTTGCGGGAGGGCCACAGTACGAGCAGTACTTC
TRBJ2-5 . TRBV24-1 . CATSDPRTRGEETQYF TGTGCCACCAGTGATCCCAGGACAAGGGGTGAAGAGACCCAGTACTTC
TRBJ2-5 . TRBV7-6 TRBD1 CASSAATGTDGETQYF TGTGCCAGCAGCGCAGCTACCGGGACAGATGGAGAGACCCAGTACTTC
TRBJ1-5 few TRBV4-1 TRBD1 CASSFAGGGNSNQPQHF TGCGCCAGCAGCTTCGCGGGAGGGGGCAATAGCAATCAGCCCCAGCATTTT